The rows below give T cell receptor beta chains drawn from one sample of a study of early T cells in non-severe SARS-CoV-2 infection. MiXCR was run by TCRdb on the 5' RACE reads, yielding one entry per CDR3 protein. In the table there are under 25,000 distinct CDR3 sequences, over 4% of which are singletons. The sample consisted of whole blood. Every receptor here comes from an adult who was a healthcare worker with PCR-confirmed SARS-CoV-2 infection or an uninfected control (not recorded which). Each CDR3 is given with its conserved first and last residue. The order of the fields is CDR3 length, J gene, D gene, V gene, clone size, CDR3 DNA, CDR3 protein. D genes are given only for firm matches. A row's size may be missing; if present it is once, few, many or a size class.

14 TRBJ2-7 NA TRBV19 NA TGTGCCAGTAATGAGGACACATTCTCCTACGAGCAGTACTTC CASNEDTFSYEQYF
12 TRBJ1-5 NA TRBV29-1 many TGCAGCGTTGGGGGGTACGATCAGCCCCAGCATTTT CSVGGYDQPQHF
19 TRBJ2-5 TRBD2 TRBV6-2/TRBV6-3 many TGTGCCAGCAGTTCATGGACTAGCGGGGGGGCCTTTTACCAAGAGACCCAGTACTTC CASSSWTSGGAFYQETQYF
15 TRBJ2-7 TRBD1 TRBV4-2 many TGTGCCAGCAGCCTCGGGTCGGGACAGGACTACGAGCAGTACTTC CASSLGSGQDYEQYF
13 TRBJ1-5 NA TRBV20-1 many TGCAGTGCTAGTAGGTCGGAGGATCAGCCCCAGCATTTT CSASRSEDQPQHF
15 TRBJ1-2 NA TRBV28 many TGTGCCAGCACCCAATTGGGGGGGTCTCCTTATGGCTACACCTTC CASTQLGGSPYGYTF
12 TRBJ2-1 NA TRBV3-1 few TGTGCCAGCAGCCAAGTAGGGGATGAGCAGTTCTTC CASSQVGDEQFF
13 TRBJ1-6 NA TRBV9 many TGTGCCAGCAGCACGCTCTTTAATTCACCCCTCCACTTT CASSTLFNSPLHF
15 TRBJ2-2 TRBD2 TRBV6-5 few TGTGCCAGCAGCTCATCCGGACTAGTATCCGGGGAGCTGTTTTTT CASSSSGLVSGELFF
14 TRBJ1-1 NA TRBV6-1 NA TGTGCCAGCAGTGAAAGGGCACTGAACACTGAAGCTTTCTTT CASSERALNTEAFF
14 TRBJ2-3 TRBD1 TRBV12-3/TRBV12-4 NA TGTGCCAGCAGTTTTGGGACAGGGACAGATACGCAGTATTTT CASSFGTGTDTQYF
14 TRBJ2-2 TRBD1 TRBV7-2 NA TGTGCCAGCACCTATCAGGGGGCCACCGGGGAGCTGTTTTTT CASTYQGATGELFF
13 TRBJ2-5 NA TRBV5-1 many TGCGCCAGCCATCCGGGAGCAGGGGAGACCCAGTACTTC CASHPGAGETQYF
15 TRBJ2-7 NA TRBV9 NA TGTGCCAGCAGCGTAGCTCAAGGCGGGCCCTACGAGCAGTACTTC CASSVAQGGPYEQYF
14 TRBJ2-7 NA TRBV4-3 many TGCGCCAGCAGCCAAGGGCGGGCGAGCTACGAGCAGTACTTC CASSQGRASYEQYF